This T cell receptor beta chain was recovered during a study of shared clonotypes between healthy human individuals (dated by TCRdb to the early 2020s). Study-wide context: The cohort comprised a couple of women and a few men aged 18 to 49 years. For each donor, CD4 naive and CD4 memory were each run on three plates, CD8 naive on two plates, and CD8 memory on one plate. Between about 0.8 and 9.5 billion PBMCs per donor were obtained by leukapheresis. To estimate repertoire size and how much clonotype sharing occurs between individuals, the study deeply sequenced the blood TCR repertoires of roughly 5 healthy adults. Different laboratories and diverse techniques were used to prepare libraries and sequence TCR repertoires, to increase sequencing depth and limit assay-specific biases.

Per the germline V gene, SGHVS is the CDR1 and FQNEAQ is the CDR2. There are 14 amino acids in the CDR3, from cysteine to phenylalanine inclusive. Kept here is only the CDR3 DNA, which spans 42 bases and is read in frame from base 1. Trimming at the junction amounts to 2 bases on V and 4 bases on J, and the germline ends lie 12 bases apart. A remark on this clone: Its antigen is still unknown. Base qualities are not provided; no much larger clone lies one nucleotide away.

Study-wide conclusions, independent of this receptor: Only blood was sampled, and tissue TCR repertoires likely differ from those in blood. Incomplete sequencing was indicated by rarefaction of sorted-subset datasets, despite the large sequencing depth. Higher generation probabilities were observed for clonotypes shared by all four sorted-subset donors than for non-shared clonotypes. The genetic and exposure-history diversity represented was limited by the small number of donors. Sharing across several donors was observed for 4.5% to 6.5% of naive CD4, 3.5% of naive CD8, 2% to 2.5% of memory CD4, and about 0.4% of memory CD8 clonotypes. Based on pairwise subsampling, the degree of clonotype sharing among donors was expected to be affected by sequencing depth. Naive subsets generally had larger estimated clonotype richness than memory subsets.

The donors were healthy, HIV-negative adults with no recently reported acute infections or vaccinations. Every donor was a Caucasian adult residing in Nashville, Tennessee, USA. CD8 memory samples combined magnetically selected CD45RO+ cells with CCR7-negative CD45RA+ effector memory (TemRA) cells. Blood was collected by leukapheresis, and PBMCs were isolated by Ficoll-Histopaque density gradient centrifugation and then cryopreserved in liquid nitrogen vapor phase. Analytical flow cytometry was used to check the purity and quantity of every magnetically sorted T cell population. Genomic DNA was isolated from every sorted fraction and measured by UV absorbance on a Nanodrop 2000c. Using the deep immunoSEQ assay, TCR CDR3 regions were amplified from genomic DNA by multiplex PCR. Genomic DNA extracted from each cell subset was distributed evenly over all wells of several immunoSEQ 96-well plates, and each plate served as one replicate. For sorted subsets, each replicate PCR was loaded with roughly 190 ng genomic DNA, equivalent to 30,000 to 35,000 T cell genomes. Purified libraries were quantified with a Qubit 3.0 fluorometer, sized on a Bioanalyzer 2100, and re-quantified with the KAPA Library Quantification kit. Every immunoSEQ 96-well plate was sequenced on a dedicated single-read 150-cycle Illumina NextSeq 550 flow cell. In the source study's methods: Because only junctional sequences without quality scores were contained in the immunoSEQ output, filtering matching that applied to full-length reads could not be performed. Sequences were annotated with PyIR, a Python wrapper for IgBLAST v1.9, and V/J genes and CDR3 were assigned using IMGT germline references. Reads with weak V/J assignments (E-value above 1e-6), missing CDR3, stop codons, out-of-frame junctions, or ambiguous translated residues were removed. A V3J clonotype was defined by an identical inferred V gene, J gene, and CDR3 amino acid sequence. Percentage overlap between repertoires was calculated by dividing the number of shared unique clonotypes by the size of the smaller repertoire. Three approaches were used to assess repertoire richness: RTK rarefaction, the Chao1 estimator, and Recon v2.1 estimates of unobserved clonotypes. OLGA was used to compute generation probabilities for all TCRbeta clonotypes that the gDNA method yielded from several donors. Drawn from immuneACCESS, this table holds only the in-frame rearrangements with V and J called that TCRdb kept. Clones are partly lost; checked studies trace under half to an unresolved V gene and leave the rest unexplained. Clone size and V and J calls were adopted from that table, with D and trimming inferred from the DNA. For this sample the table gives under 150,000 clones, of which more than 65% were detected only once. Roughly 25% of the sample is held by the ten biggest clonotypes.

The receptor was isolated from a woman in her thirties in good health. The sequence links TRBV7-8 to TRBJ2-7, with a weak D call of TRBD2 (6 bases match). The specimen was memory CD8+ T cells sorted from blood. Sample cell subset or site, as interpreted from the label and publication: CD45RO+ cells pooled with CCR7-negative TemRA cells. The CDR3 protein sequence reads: CASSLNRDFYEQYF. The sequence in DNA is TGTGCCAGCAGCTTAAACCGGGACTTTTACGAGCAGTACTTC.